This T cell receptor (beta chain) was profiled in a study of blood T cell repertoires in COVID-19. Adults between about 18 and 89 years of age took part from about 24 US areas. Cohort 3 donors were reported recovered after two negative PCRs, clearance, or symptom resolution. Produced via immunoSEQ multiplex PCR; TCRdb's table is partial and in-frame only. The sample records fewer than 500,000 clones, 70% to 90% being singletons. Germline trimming cut 3 bases from V and 0 bases from J; bases unmatched to any gene: 6. The CDR3 covers 16 residues. The V gene's germline CDR1 is LGHNA and CDR2 YSLEER. The sequenced sample was PBMCs or T cells enriched from blood (not recorded which). The TCR originated in a man aged 25 to 40 who had recovered from COVID-19. The V call is TRBV4-3, the J call TRBJ2-7; the match to TRBD1 covers 9 bases. CDR3 bases: TGCGCCAGCAGCCAGGAGGGGACAGGGATCTCCTACGAGCAGTACTTC. This translates into CASSQEGTGISYEQYF.